The sequence of this TCR beta chain was determined in a study of CD8 T cells in Susac syndrome. Reverse transcription used 0.5 to 1 ug RNA and random hexamers. MiXCR was run by TCRdb on the immunoSEQ multiplex PCR reads, yielding one entry per CDR3 protein. Here the sample spans fewer than 250,000 distinct CDR3 sequences, 92% being singletons. CD8+ and CD4+ T cells taken from blood had their TCR beta sequenced. This CDR3 spans 16 amino acids. The V gene lost 0 bases and the J gene lost 0 bases, with 12 bases spanning the gap. CDR1 is SGDLS, CDR2 YYNGEE, per germline. The chain employs TRBV9 and TRBJ1-1; a weak D match, TRBD1 (5 bases). Specimen: CD8+ T cells from PBMCs. The origin of this receptor is a human donor with multiple sclerosis. For the CDR3, the DNA is TGTGCCAGCAGCGTAGGGGGACCGAATATGAACACTGAAGCTTTCTTT. Residues: CASSVGGPNMNTEAFF.